These 32 T cell receptor beta chains came from one sample sequenced in a study of radiation and T cells in renal cell carcinoma. Profiling relied on immunoSEQ multiplex PCR, and the TCRdb table lists in-frame clones only, not all of them. The table shows approximately 8,400 clones, with roughly 69% occurring only once. Treatment of the sample: treatment-naive control, cytoreductive nephrectomy. Source: tumor tissue, taken from a patient whose treatment was nephrectomy without radiotherapy. Receptor source: a man aged 55 to 69 with renal cell carcinoma.

The rearrangement links TRBV7-9 to TRBJ2-5, with unresolved D. The CDR3 runs 13 residues. V lost 11 bases and J 5 bases, leaving 18 bases between the germline ends. In germline, CDR1 is SEHNR, CDR2 FQNEAQ (reference sequence). The CDR3 region has the DNA TGTGCCGAAGGCCCTTGGAGTGGGGAGACCCAGTACTTC. Translating gives CAEGPWSGETQYF.

For the CDR3, the DNA is TGTGCCAGCAGTTGGGGGGGACCTGGAAACACCATATATTTT. Translated: CASSWGGPGNTIYF. This rearrangement joins TRBV28 to TRBJ1-3, with D perhaps matching TRBD1 (5 bases). Trimming removed 4 bases at V and 2 bases at J, with 9 bases between. CDR3 size: 14 residues. Germline V lookup: CDR1 MDHEN, CDR2 SYDVKM. Filled out from reference TRBV28 and TRBJ1-3, the complete variable domain reads DVKVTQSSRYLVKRTGEKVFLECVQDMDHENMFWYRQDPGLGLRLIYFSYDVKMKEKGDIPEGYSVSREKKERFSLILESASTNQTSMYLCASSWGGPGNTIYFGEGSWLTVV.

The rearrangement links TRBV7-9 to TRBJ1-1; possibly TRBD1 for D (5 bases). The V and J ends lost 4 bases and 1 base respectively, with 7 bases between them. The CDR3 loop spans 13 amino acids. Germline V gives CDR1 SEHNR, CDR2 FQNEAQ (reference sequence). CDR3 protein: CASSSQGNTEAFF. CDR3 sequence (DNA): TGTGCCAGCAGCTCTCAGGGGAACACTGAAGCTTTCTTT.

DNA for the CDR3: TGTGCCAGCAGCTTAAGCAACTCCTACGAGCAGTACTTC. As protein: CASSLSNSYEQYF. The chain recombines TRBV4-2 with TRBJ2-7, with no clear D. The CDR3 totals 13 residues. CDR1 is LGHNA and CDR2 is YNFKEQ in the germline V gene. V gave up 5 bases and J gave up 0 bases, with 8 bases separating them.

This clone was observed a few times. The chain has TRBV5-4 and TRBJ2-7; D remains ambiguous. The CDR3 is 15 residues long. Trimming cost V 1 base and J 0 bases, with 11 bases left between them. Germline V gene sequence: CDR1 SGHNT, CDR2 YYREEE (reference sequence). CDR3 coding DNA: TGTGCCAGCAGCTTGAACTTTGGGATCTCCTACGAGCAGTACTTC. It codes for CASSLNFGISYEQYF.

The V gene is TRBV5-4, the J gene TRBJ2-5; D is uncertain. Germline-derived CDR1 and CDR2 are SGHNT and YYREEE (reference sequence). V was clipped by 4 bases and J by 5 bases, with 6 bases between them. This CDR3 contains 11 residues. CDR3 in amino acids: CASSVRETQYF. The DNA of the CDR3 is TGTGCCAGCAGCGTTAGGGAGACCCAGTACTTC.

This clone was observed a single time. V is TRBV6-5 and J is TRBJ1-6, with TRBD1 matching over 10 bases. Germline V gives CDR1 MNHEY, CDR2 SVGAGI. This CDR3 has 15 residues. With 6 bases clipped from V and 4 bases from J, the junction kept 3 bases outside the gene matches. The CDR3 loop reads CASRTGQGYNSPLHF. In nucleotides, the CDR3 is TGTGCCAGCAGAACGGGACAGGGGTATAATTCACCCCTCCACTTT.

This chain links TRBV5-1 with TRBJ2-5, with TRBD2 identical over 8 bases. Germline V gene sequence: CDR1 SGHRS, CDR2 YFSETQ. The trim removed 0 bases at V and 5 bases at J, leaving 3 bases unmatched. This CDR3 comprises 14 residues. The CDR3 protein is CASSLVASGETQYF. The CDR3 bases are TGCGCCAGCAGCTTGGTGGCTAGCGGGGAGACCCAGTACTTC.

V and J are TRBV29-1 and TRBJ1-2, with D maybe TRBD1 (5 bases). The CDR3 length is 12 residues. Deletions cut 3 bases from V and 8 bases from J, with 13 bases between. Germline lookup yields CDR1 SQVTM and CDR2 ANQGSEA. The CDR3 sequence is CSVDGQGMGYTF. The CDR3 nucleotides are TGCAGCGTTGATGGGCAGGGCATGGGCTACACCTTC.

The V gene is TRBV27, the J gene TRBJ1-2; possibly TRBD1 for D (5 bases). Germline-derived CDR1 and CDR2 are MNHEY and SMNVEV (reference sequence). Trimming removed 4 bases at V and 6 bases at J, with 9 bases between. This CDR3 has 12 amino acids. This CDR3 is CASSSRGDGYTF. The DNA for the CDR3 is TGTGCCAGCAGTTCCCGGGGGGATGGCTACACCTTC.

V is TRBV29-1 and J is TRBJ1-2; 8 bases fit TRBD1. There are 13 residues in the CDR3. CDR1 SQVTM and CDR2 ANQGSEA come from the germline V gene. The ends lost 4 bases at V and 3 bases at J; junction bases unmatched: 4. CDR3 amino acids: CSVGTGMDYGYTF. The CDR3 DNA sequence: TGCAGCGTTGGGACAGGGATGGACTATGGCTACACCTTC.

The chain joins TRBV9 to TRBJ2-7; no definite D call. The germline V and J ends were trimmed by 3 bases and 3 bases, with 10 bases remaining between them. CDR3 length equals 13 residues. Germline CDR1 and CDR2: SGDLS and YYNGEE. The CDR3, as DNA: TGTGCCAGCAGCGAAGGGCCAAACTACGAGCAGTACTTC. Translating it yields CASSEGPNYEQYF. Variable domain in full (rest from reference TRBV9 and TRBJ2-7): DSGVTQTPKHLITATGQRVTLRCSPRSGDLSVYWYQQSLDQGLQFLIQYYNGEERAKGNILERFSAQQFPDLHSELNLSSLELGDSALYFCASSEGPNYEQYFGPGTRLTVT.

V gene TRBV30 combines with J gene TRBJ2-3; 9 positions agree with TRBD2. J gave up 2 bases and V 5 bases, and 5 bases lay outside the gene matches. CDR3 length equals 14 residues. Germline V gives CDR1 GTSNPN, CDR2 SVGIG (reference sequence). The CDR3 DNA sequence: TGTGCCTGGGGTCTAGCGGGATTCACAGATACGCAGTATTTT. Translated: CAWGLAGFTDTQYF.

This clone was observed a handful of times. The genes are TRBV28 and TRBJ2-2; D uncertain. Trimming left V 7 bases short and J 6 bases short, with 9 bases between. From germline, CDR1 is MDHEN and CDR2 SYDVKM. The CDR3 extends over 12 amino acids. CDR3 loop: CASIRAPGELFF. As DNA, the CDR3 is TGTGCCAGCATCCGGGCCCCCGGGGAGCTGTTTTTT.

The chain joins TRBV23-1 to TRBJ1-5; no reliable D call. TRBV23-1 is marked as an open reading frame, function uncertain. V lost 3 bases to trimming and J lost 5 bases, with 11 bases between them. The CDR3 has 14 residues. CDR3 in DNA: TGCGCCAGCAGTCATTTAACTGGGCATCAGCCCCAGCATTTT. This sequence encodes CASSHLTGHQPQHF.

This chain connects TRBV7-9 to TRBJ2-1; D is possibly TRBD2 (6 bases). V was shortened by 0 bases and J by 5 bases, with 11 bases between the two germline ends. Germline CDR1 is SEHNR and CDR2 is FQNEAQ (reference sequence). CDR3 length: 15 amino acids. CDR3 sequence reads: CASSLAEGRNNEQFF. In nucleotides, the CDR3 is TGTGCCAGCAGCTTAGCGGAGGGGAGGAACAATGAGCAGTTCTTC.

V is TRBV6-6 and J is TRBJ2-3, with 11 positions matching TRBD2. With V trimmed by 6 bases and J by 2 bases, 4 bases remained unmatched. Germline V gene lookup returns CDR1 MNHNY and CDR2 SVGAGI (reference sequence). CDR3 length equals 15 residues. CDR3 in amino acids: CASRVAGGPTDTQYF. DNA of the CDR3: TGTGCCAGCAGAGTAGCGGGAGGGCCCACAGATACGCAGTATTTT.

CDR3 residues: CASSLRGPNYGYTF. Here the CDR3 DNA reads TGTGCCAGCAGCTTAAGAGGTCCCAACTATGGCTACACCTTC. V and J are TRBV11-2 and TRBJ1-2; D gene ambiguous. The V end lost 2 bases, the J end lost 2 bases, and 9 bases lay between the germline ends. The CDR3 length is 14 residues. CDR1 SGHAT and CDR2 FQNNGV come from the germline V gene. Supplemented by reference TRBV11-2 and TRBJ1-2, the full variable domain reads EAGVAQSPRYKIIEKRQSVAFWCNPISGHATLYWYQQILGQGPKLLIQFQNNGVVDDSQLPKDRFSAERLKGVDSTLKIQPAKLEDSAVYLCASSLRGPNYGYTFGSGTRLTVV.

The V and J genes are TRBV28 and TRBJ2-5; TRBD2 agrees at 8 bases. Trimming cost V 3 bases and J 0 bases; bases outside gene matches: 3. Germline values: CDR1 MDHEN, CDR2 SYDVKM. The CDR3 is 15 residues long. The CDR3 coding sequence is TGTGCCAGCAGTTTGCCTAGCGGGTACCAAGAGACCCAGTACTTC. This gives the protein CASSLPSGYQETQYF.

Only one count was recorded for this clone. The chain employs TRBV11-3 and TRBJ1-1, with 8 bases lining up with TRBD1. J gave up 3 bases and V 5 bases, and 5 bases lay outside the gene matches. Per germline, CDR1 SGHNT and CDR2 YENEEA. There are 14 residues in the CDR3. The CDR3 loop is CASSPGQGYTEAFF. CDR3 sequence (DNA): TGTGCCAGCAGCCCCGGACAGGGATACACTGAAGCTTTCTTT. Combining the CDR3 with reference TRBV11-3 and TRBJ1-1 gives the whole variable domain EAGVVQSPRYKIIEKKQPVAFWCNPISGHNTLYWYLQNLGQGPELLIRYENEEAVDDSQLPKDRFSAERLKGVDSTLKIQPAELGDSAVYLCASSPGQGYTEAFFGQGTRLTVV.

The chain joins TRBV11-2 to TRBJ2-5; TRBD1 is a possible D gene (5 bases). V lost 1 base and J lost 4, with 13 bases in between. There are 15 residues in the CDR3. Germline CDR1 SGHAT, CDR2 FQNNGV. CDR3 sequence reads: CASSLGRAFRETQYF. The CDR3 nucleotides read TGTGCCAGCAGCTTAGGCAGGGCGTTTCGAGAGACCCAGTACTTC.

The chain employs TRBV5-5 and TRBJ1-4; TRBD1 aligns across 11 bases. This CDR3 spans 15 amino acids. V lost 4 bases, J lost 8 bases, and 7 bases stayed unmatched. Looked up from germline, CDR1 is SGHKS and CDR2 is YYEKEE (reference sequence). The CDR3 sequence is CASSTWTGGGEKLFF. In DNA form, the CDR3 reads TGTGCCAGCAGCACATGGACAGGGGGCGGGGAAAAACTGTTTTTT.

The genes are TRBV5-1 and TRBJ2-5; perhaps TRBD1 as D (6 bases). The CDR3 extends over 13 amino acids. V lost 5 bases to trimming and J lost 0 bases, with 8 bases between them. The V gene's germline CDR1 is SGHRS and CDR2 YFSETQ. The CDR3 DNA follows: TGCGCCAGCAGACCAGGGGACCAAGAGACCCAGTACTTC. Its translation is CASRPGDQETQYF.

V and J are TRBV5-6 and TRBJ2-2; D is ambiguous. The CDR3 runs to 13 residues. Germline V gene data show CDR1 as SGHDT and CDR2 as YYEEEE. V was pared by 0 bases and J by 7 bases, with 7 bases between. CDR3 nucleotide sequence: TGTGCCAGCAGCTTGGGAAGGCGCGGGGAGCTGTTTTTT. As protein: CASSLGRRGELFF.

The chain links TRBV6-1 to TRBJ1-1; D may be TRBD1 (6 bases). The ends were cut back, 6 bases at V and 4 bases at J, with 9 bases in the middle. The CDR3 runs 12 residues. Germline values: CDR1 MNHNS, CDR2 SASEGT. CDR3 coding DNA: TGTGCCAGCAGGCGGGGGCGCACTGAAGCTTTCTTT. It encodes CASRRGRTEAFF.

V and J are TRBV29-1 and TRBJ2-3; D gene uncertain. The V and J ends lost 1 base and 0 bases respectively, with 8 bases between them. CDR1 and CDR2 from the germline V gene are SQVTM and ANQGSEA. This CDR3 comprises 14 residues. CDR3 DNA: TGCAGCGTTGAAGTCATCCCTAGCACAGATACGCAGTATTTT. It specifies CSVEVIPSTDTQYF.

There are a few counts of this clone. This chain links TRBV30 with TRBJ2-7; D gene unclear. The germline V gene has CDR1 GTSNPN and CDR2 SVGIG (reference sequence). V was cut by 0 bases and J by 5 bases, with 8 bases left in between. The CDR3 runs to 12 residues. The CDR3 DNA sequence: TGTGCCTGGAGTGTTATGGACCACGAGCAGTACTTC. Protein product: CAWSVMDHEQYF.

The chain has TRBV6-1 and TRBJ1-2; maybe TRBD1 (6 bases). Germline V CDR1 and CDR2: MNHNS, SASEGT. Trimming left V 7 bases short and J 12 bases short, with 21 bases between. The CDR3 length is 13 residues. CDR3 DNA: TGTGCCAGCACCCGGCGGGGGGACACCGGCCACACCTTC. Amino acids: CASTRRGDTGHTF.

This chain joins TRBV7-9 and TRBJ1-1; D not certain. V was shortened by 5 bases and J by 4 bases, with 14 bases between the two germline ends. CDR3 length equals 14 residues. CDR1 SEHNR and CDR2 FQNEAQ come from the germline V gene (reference sequence). DNA for the CDR3: TGTGCCAGCAGCGTTATGGGTGAAAGCACTGAAGCTTTCTTT. Translating it yields CASSVMGESTEAFF.

This sequence joins TRBV2 and TRBJ2-7; D call uncertain. Germline CDR1 SNHLY, CDR2 FYNNEI. The CDR3 is 13 amino acids. Trimming removed 4 bases at V and 3 bases at J, with 10 bases between. CDR3: CASSGLKVYEQYF. CDR3 coding DNA: TGTGCCAGCAGTGGACTGAAGGTCTACGAGCAGTACTTC.

The rearrangement uses TRBV5-4 and TRBJ1-4; the D gene is possibly TRBD1 (5 bases). This CDR3 spans 15 amino acids. CDR1 SGHNT and CDR2 YYREEE come from the germline V gene (reference sequence). Trimming left V 4 bases short and J 0 bases short, with 10 bases between. The CDR3 here is CASSRDSSTNEKLFF. In DNA form, the CDR3 reads TGTGCCAGCAGCCGAGACAGTTCAACTAATGAAAAACTGTTTTTT.

The V call is TRBV5-1, the J call TRBJ1-1; the D gene is possibly TRBD1 (5 bases). The CDR3 covers 14 residues. V shed 0 bases and J shed 1 base, with 7 bases lying between them. Germline CDR1 SGHRS, CDR2 YFSETQ. CDR3 sequence: CASSLGGTNTEAFF. The CDR3 DNA reads as TGCGCCAGCAGCTTGGGAGGGACGAACACTGAAGCTTTCTTT.